A selection of T cell receptor beta chains follows, all from one sample in a study of control samples from healthy donors and cancer patients. This table comes from immunoSEQ multiplex PCR, and its TCRdb copy is limited to in-frame clones, with some not included. The profile covers roughly 86,000 clones, with roughly 93% appearing a single time and about 1.5% taken by the ten largest. Sample: blood. The receptor set was obtained from a woman in her twenties or thirties in good health. CDR3s include the opening cysteine and the closing phenylalanine or tryptophan. A D gene is named only where the DNA matches it firmly. Size tells how often a clone was seen (once, few, many) or the class of an expanded clone, and some rows leave it out.

CDR3aa: CASSLDGGVDTEAFF; CDR3nt: TGTGCCAGCAGTTTGGACGGAGGGGTAGACACTGAAGCTTTCTTT; v_gene: TRBV28; d_gene: .; abundance: .; j_gene: TRBJ1-1
CDR3aa: CASSVRQLENQPQHF; CDR3nt: TGTGCCAGTAGTGTTCGACAGCTAGAAAATCAGCCCCAGCATTTT; v_gene: TRBV19; d_gene: .; abundance: .; j_gene: TRBJ1-5
CDR3aa: CASSAGTGEQYF; CDR3nt: TGTGCCAGTAGTGCCGGGACAGGCGAGCAGTACTTC; v_gene: TRBV19; d_gene: TRBD1; abundance: .; j_gene: TRBJ2-7
CDR3aa: CASSLEREQYF; CDR3nt: TGTGCCAGCAGCTTAGAGCGCGAGCAGTACTTC; v_gene: TRBV11-3; d_gene: .; abundance: .; j_gene: TRBJ2-7
CDR3aa: CASSLRLGGDEQFF; CDR3nt: TGTGCCAGCAGCCTACGTTTAGGGGGCGATGAGCAGTTCTTC; v_gene: TRBV3-1/TRBV3-2; d_gene: TRBD1; abundance: once; j_gene: TRBJ2-1
CDR3aa: CASSFGGGQPQHF; CDR3nt: TGTGCCAGCAGCTTTGGAGGGGGTCAGCCCCAGCATTTT; v_gene: TRBV5-4; d_gene: .; abundance: .; j_gene: TRBJ1-5
CDR3aa: CASSSRQGIHSPLHF; CDR3nt: TGCGCCAGCAGTTCAAGACAGGGAATACATTCACCCCTCCACTTT; v_gene: TRBV5-1; d_gene: TRBD1; abundance: .; j_gene: TRBJ1-6
CDR3aa: CASSSATLEGAFF; CDR3nt: TGTGCCAGCAGCTCAGCTACATTAGAGGGGGCTTTCTTT; v_gene: TRBV13; d_gene: .; abundance: .; j_gene: TRBJ1-1
CDR3aa: CASRQTYNSPLHF; CDR3nt: TGTGCCAGCAGACAGACCTATAATTCACCCCTCCACTTT; v_gene: TRBV2; d_gene: .; abundance: .; j_gene: TRBJ1-6
CDR3aa: CASSPTGTTRGEQFF; CDR3nt: TGTGCCAGTAGTCCGACCGGGACTACCAGGGGAGAGCAGTTCTTC; v_gene: TRBV19; d_gene: .; abundance: .; j_gene: TRBJ2-1
CDR3aa: CASSPQQGTYEQYF; CDR3nt: TGTGCCAGCAGCCCCCAACAGGGTACCTACGAGCAGTACTTC; v_gene: TRBV7-9; d_gene: .; abundance: .; j_gene: TRBJ2-7
CDR3aa: CASSLQGNNQPQHF; CDR3nt: TGTGCCAGCTCCCTACAGGGAAACAATCAGCCCCAGCATTTT; v_gene: TRBV18; d_gene: .; abundance: .; j_gene: TRBJ1-5
CDR3aa: CASSYSEVTEAFF; CDR3nt: TGTGCCAGCAGTTACTCGGAGGTCACTGAAGCTTTCTTT; v_gene: TRBV6-5; d_gene: .; abundance: few; j_gene: TRBJ1-1
CDR3aa: CASLEQGNSPLHF; CDR3nt: TGTGCCAGCCTAGAACAGGGAAATTCACCCCTCCACTTT; v_gene: TRBV2; d_gene: .; abundance: .; j_gene: TRBJ1-6
CDR3aa: CASRQSNNYGYTF; CDR3nt: TGTGCCAGCAGACAAAGTAATAACTATGGCTACACCTTC; v_gene: TRBV12-3/TRBV12-4; d_gene: .; abundance: .; j_gene: TRBJ1-2
CDR3aa: CASSMGTRALHF; CDR3nt: TGTGCCAGTAGTATGGGAACAAGAGCCCTCCACTTT; v_gene: TRBV19; d_gene: .; abundance: .; j_gene: TRBJ1-6
CDR3aa: CASSPGQGSTEAFF; CDR3nt: TGTGCCAGCAGCCCGGGACAGGGGAGTACTGAAGCTTTCTTT; v_gene: TRBV27; d_gene: TRBD1; abundance: .; j_gene: TRBJ1-1
CDR3aa: CASSDRVGANVLTF; CDR3nt: TGTGCCAGCAGTGATAGGGTTGGGGCCAACGTCCTGACTTTC; v_gene: TRBV2; d_gene: .; abundance: .; j_gene: TRBJ2-6
CDR3aa: CASLGPGGSHRGYTF; CDR3nt: TGCGCCAGCCTCGGGCCGGGGGGCAGTCATCGGGGCTACACCTTC; v_gene: TRBV10-2; d_gene: .; abundance: .; j_gene: TRBJ1-2
CDR3aa: CSVDMVAGVSNEQFF; CDR3nt: TGCAGCGTTGATATGGTAGCGGGAGTAAGCAATGAGCAGTTCTTC; v_gene: TRBV29-1; d_gene: TRBD2; abundance: .; j_gene: TRBJ2-1
CDR3aa: CASSRGQGGEQYF; CDR3nt: TGTGCCAGCAGCCGTGGACAGGGTGGGGAGCAGTACTTC; v_gene: TRBV11-1; d_gene: TRBD1; abundance: .; j_gene: TRBJ2-7
CDR3aa: CASSPRRAGRNEQFF; CDR3nt: TGTGCCAGCAGCCCCCGCAGGGCTGGGAGGAATGAGCAGTTCTTC; v_gene: TRBV14; d_gene: .; abundance: .; j_gene: TRBJ2-1
CDR3aa: CASKTGRVSGYTF; CDR3nt: TGTGCCAGCAAGACAGGCAGGGTCAGTGGCTACACCTTC; v_gene: TRBV12-3/TRBV12-4; d_gene: .; abundance: once; j_gene: TRBJ1-2
CDR3aa: CASSSGRTTEAFF; CDR3nt: TGTGCCAGCAGCTCGGGACGGACCACTGAAGCTTTCTTT; v_gene: TRBV5-4; d_gene: .; abundance: .; j_gene: TRBJ1-1
CDR3aa: CAISEILGATEAFF; CDR3nt: TGTGCCATCAGTGAAATCTTAGGGGCCACTGAAGCTTTCTTT; v_gene: TRBV10-3; d_gene: .; abundance: .; j_gene: TRBJ1-1
CDR3aa: CAISDRDSPNEQFF; CDR3nt: TGTGCCATCAGTGACCGTGACAGCCCTAATGAGCAGTTCTTC; v_gene: TRBV10-3; d_gene: .; abundance: .; j_gene: TRBJ2-1
CDR3aa: CASSSAGQGLSYEQYF; CDR3nt: TGTGCCAGCTCCTCGGCGGGACAGGGTTTATCCTACGAGCAGTACTTC; v_gene: TRBV5-4; d_gene: TRBD1; abundance: once; j_gene: TRBJ2-7
CDR3aa: CASSEEDGGVGEQYF; CDR3nt: TGTGCCAGCAGTGAAGAGGACGGGGGAGTGGGGGAGCAGTACTTC; v_gene: TRBV6-1; d_gene: .; abundance: .; j_gene: TRBJ2-7
CDR3aa: CASSADAGYSGNTIYF; CDR3nt: TGTGCCAGCAGCGCCGACGCAGGGTACAGTGGAAACACCATATATTTT; v_gene: TRBV9; d_gene: .; abundance: .; j_gene: TRBJ1-3
CDR3aa: CAISESRGVANSNQPQHF; CDR3nt: TGTGCCATCAGTGAGTCCCGCGGGGTAGCGAATAGCAATCAGCCCCAGCATTTT; v_gene: TRBV10-3; d_gene: .; abundance: .; j_gene: TRBJ1-5
CDR3aa: CASSPNLGAGANVLTF; CDR3nt: TGTGCCAGCAGCCCGAATTTGGGGGCTGGGGCCAACGTCCTGACTTTC; v_gene: TRBV3-1/TRBV3-2; d_gene: .; abundance: .; j_gene: TRBJ2-6
CDR3aa: CASSLVGGSNYGYTF; CDR3nt: TGTGCCAGCAGCTTGGTAGGGGGCAGTAACTATGGCTACACCTTC; v_gene: TRBV5-4; d_gene: TRBD1; abundance: .; j_gene: TRBJ1-2
CDR3aa: CASSLSGLLLVGYNEQFF; CDR3nt: TGTGCCAGCAGTTTATCGGGTCTGTTACTGGTTGGCTACAATGAGCAGTTCTTC; v_gene: TRBV27; d_gene: .; abundance: .; j_gene: TRBJ2-1
CDR3aa: CSVEDFYNEQFF; CDR3nt: TGCAGCGTTGAAGATTTTTATAATGAGCAGTTCTTC; v_gene: TRBV29-1; d_gene: .; abundance: .; j_gene: TRBJ2-1
CDR3aa: CASSQGLAGRNEQYF; CDR3nt: TGCGCCAGCAGCCAAGGTCTAGCGGGAAGGAACGAGCAGTACTTC; v_gene: TRBV4-1; d_gene: TRBD2; abundance: once; j_gene: TRBJ2-7
CDR3aa: CASSRAGQPNTEAFF; CDR3nt: TGCGCCAGCAGCCGCGCCGGGCAGCCGAACACTGAAGCTTTCTTT; v_gene: TRBV5-1; d_gene: .; abundance: .; j_gene: TRBJ1-1
CDR3aa: CASGTSGRARNEQFF; CDR3nt: TGTGCCAGCGGTACTAGCGGGAGGGCGCGAAATGAGCAGTTCTTC; v_gene: TRBV6-5; d_gene: TRBD2; abundance: .; j_gene: TRBJ2-1
CDR3aa: CASSLYGTAYGYTF; CDR3nt: TGTGCCAGCAGTTTATATGGGACAGCCTATGGCTACACCTTC; v_gene: TRBV27; d_gene: TRBD1; abundance: once; j_gene: TRBJ1-2
CDR3aa: CASSSRGKGATNEKLFF; CDR3nt: TGTGCCAGCAGCTCCCGGGGGAAGGGGGCAACTAATGAAAAACTGTTTTTT; v_gene: TRBV11-2; d_gene: .; abundance: .; j_gene: TRBJ1-4
CDR3aa: CASSLEMSTNEKLFF; CDR3nt: TGTGCCAGCAGCTTAGAGATGTCAACTAATGAAAAACTGTTTTTT; v_gene: TRBV7-9; d_gene: .; abundance: few; j_gene: TRBJ1-4
CDR3aa: CASSQDPGTANEKLFF; CDR3nt: TGTGCCAGCAGCCAAGACCCCGGGACGGCGAATGAAAAACTGTTTTTT; v_gene: TRBV4-2; d_gene: .; abundance: .; j_gene: TRBJ1-4
CDR3aa: CASGSDWSYTF; CDR3nt: TGTGCTAGTGGTTCGGACTGGAGCTACACCTTC; v_gene: TRBV12-5; d_gene: .; abundance: .; j_gene: TRBJ1-2
CDR3aa: CASSPRQDIQETQYF; CDR3nt: TGTGCCAGCAGCCCGCGACAGGACATACAAGAGACCCAGTACTTC; v_gene: TRBV7-6; d_gene: .; abundance: few; j_gene: TRBJ2-5
CDR3aa: CASSAQGAGNTIYF; CDR3nt: TGTGCCAGCAGCGCCCAGGGGGCGGGAAACACCATATATTTT; v_gene: TRBV7-9; d_gene: TRBD1; abundance: .; j_gene: TRBJ1-3
CDR3aa: CASSDLAGDWGNEQFF; CDR3nt: TGTGCCAGCAGTGATCTAGCGGGGGATTGGGGGAATGAGCAGTTCTTC; v_gene: TRBV2; d_gene: TRBD2; abundance: once; j_gene: TRBJ2-1
CDR3aa: CAIRLTGSEKLFF; CDR3nt: TGTGCCATCAGGTTGACAGGGAGTGAAAAACTGTTTTTT; v_gene: TRBV10-3; d_gene: TRBD1; abundance: .; j_gene: TRBJ1-4
CDR3aa: CASSSRLDTEAFF; CDR3nt: TGTGCCAGCAGTAGTAGGCTGGACACTGAAGCTTTCTTT; v_gene: TRBV12-3/TRBV12-4; d_gene: .; abundance: .; j_gene: TRBJ1-1
CDR3aa: CALNTPNAFF; CDR3nt: TGTGCCTTAAACACCCCCAACGCTTTCTTT; v_gene: TRBV30; d_gene: .; abundance: .; j_gene: TRBJ1-1
CDR3aa: CASSPFTDNLEAFF; CDR3nt: TGTGCCAGCTCACCCTTTACTGACAACCTTGAAGCTTTCTTT; v_gene: TRBV18; d_gene: .; abundance: once; j_gene: TRBJ1-1
CDR3aa: CASSQGDSGVGEQYF; CDR3nt: TGTGCCAGCAGCCAAGGGGACTCGGGCGTGGGGGAGCAGTACTTC; v_gene: TRBV3-1/TRBV3-2; d_gene: .; abundance: .; j_gene: TRBJ2-7
CDR3aa: CASSLGDGTTPHTEAFF; CDR3nt: TGTGCCAGCAGCTTAGGAGACGGGACTACCCCTCACACTGAAGCTTTCTTT; v_gene: TRBV11-2; d_gene: .; abundance: .; j_gene: TRBJ1-1
CDR3aa: CASRSRAGELFF; CDR3nt: TGCGCCAGCAGGAGCCGAGCCGGGGAGCTGTTTTTT; v_gene: TRBV10-1; d_gene: .; abundance: few; j_gene: TRBJ2-2
CDR3aa: CASSLYGQGTEAFF; CDR3nt: TGTGCCAGCAGCCTATATGGACAGGGCACTGAAGCTTTCTTT; v_gene: TRBV7-3; d_gene: TRBD1; abundance: .; j_gene: TRBJ1-1
CDR3aa: CASRELRGTQYF; CDR3nt: TGTGCCAGCAGGGAACTACGGGGGACGCAGTATTTT; v_gene: TRBV27; d_gene: .; abundance: .; j_gene: TRBJ2-3
CDR3aa: CASSWGSYNSPLHF; CDR3nt: TGTGCCAGCAGCTGGGGCAGCTATAATTCACCCCTCCACTTT; v_gene: TRBV5-5; d_gene: .; abundance: once; j_gene: TRBJ1-6
CDR3aa: CASSRTSGGAEGEQFF; CDR3nt: TGTGCCAGCAGCAGGACTAGCGGGGGGGCCGAGGGTGAGCAGTTCTTC; v_gene: TRBV3-1/TRBV3-2; d_gene: TRBD2; abundance: once; j_gene: TRBJ2-1
CDR3aa: CASSSGTSRGETQYF; CDR3nt: TGTGCCAGCAGCAGTGGGACTAGCCGAGGGGAGACCCAGTACTTC; v_gene: TRBV7-6; d_gene: TRBD2; abundance: .; j_gene: TRBJ2-5